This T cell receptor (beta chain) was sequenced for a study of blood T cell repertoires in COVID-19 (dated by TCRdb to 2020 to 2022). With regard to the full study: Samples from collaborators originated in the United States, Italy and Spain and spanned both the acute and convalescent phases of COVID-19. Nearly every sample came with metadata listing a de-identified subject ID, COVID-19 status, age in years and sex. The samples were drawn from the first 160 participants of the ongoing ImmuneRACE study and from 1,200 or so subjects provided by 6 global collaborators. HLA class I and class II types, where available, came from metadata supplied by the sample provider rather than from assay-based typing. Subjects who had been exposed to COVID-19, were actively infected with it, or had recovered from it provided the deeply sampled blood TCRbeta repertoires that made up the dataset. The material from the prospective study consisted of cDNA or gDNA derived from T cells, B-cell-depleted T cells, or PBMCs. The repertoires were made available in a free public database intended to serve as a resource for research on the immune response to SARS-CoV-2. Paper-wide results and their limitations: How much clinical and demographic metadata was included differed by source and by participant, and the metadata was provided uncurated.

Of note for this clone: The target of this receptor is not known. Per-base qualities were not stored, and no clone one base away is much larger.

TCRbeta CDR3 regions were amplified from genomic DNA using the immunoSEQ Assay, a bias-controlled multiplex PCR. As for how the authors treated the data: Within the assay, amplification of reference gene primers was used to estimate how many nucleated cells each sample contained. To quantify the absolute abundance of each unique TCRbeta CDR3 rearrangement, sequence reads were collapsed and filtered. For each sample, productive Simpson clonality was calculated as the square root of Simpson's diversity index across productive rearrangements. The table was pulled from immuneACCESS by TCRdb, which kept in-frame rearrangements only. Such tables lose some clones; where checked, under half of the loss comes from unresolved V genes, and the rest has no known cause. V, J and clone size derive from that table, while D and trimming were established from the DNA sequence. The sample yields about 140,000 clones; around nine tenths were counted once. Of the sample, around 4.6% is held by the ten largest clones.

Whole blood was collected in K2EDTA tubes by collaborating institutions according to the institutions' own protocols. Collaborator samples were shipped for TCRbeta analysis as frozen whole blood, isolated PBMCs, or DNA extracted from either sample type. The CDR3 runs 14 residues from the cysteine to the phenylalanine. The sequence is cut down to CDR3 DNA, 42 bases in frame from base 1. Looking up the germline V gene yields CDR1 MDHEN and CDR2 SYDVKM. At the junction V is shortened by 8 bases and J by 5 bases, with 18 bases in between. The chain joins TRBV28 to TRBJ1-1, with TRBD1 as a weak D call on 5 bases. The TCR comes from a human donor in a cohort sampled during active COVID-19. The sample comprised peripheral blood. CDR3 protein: CASGQGGFGTEAFF. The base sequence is TGTGCCAGCGGCCAGGGAGGGTTCGGAACTGAAGCTTTCTTT. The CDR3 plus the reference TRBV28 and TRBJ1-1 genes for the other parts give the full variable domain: DVKVTQSSRYLVKRTGEKVFLECVQDMDHENMFWYRQDPGLGLRLIYFSYDVKMKEKGDIPEGYSVSREKKERFSLILESASTNQTSMYLCASGQGGFGTEAFFGQGTRLTVV.